These 17 T cell receptor beta chains share one sample of origin, sequenced in a study of cytomegalovirus exposure and HLA in healthy donors (dated by TCRdb to 2016 to 2017). Preparation of the library involved the immunoSEQ multiplex PCR assay. The multiplex PCR relied on a mix of 60 forward primers for TCR Vbeta segments and 13 reverse primers for TCR Jbeta segments. This immuneACCESS table, as held by TCRdb, lists in-frame sequences with V and J called but not all clones. Of the missing ones, under half trace to an unresolved V gene in checked studies; the others have no known cause. Present in this sample are 200,000 or so clones, 60% to 80% of which were seen just once. The top ten constitute under 2% of the sample. The sample was PBMCs. These receptor sequences come from a man younger than 35 in good health and CMV-seronegative.

CDR3 sequence reads: CASSLTGILSGSPLHF. The CDR3 region has the DNA TGTGCCAGCAGCTTAACGGGGATTCTATCGGGATCACCCCTCCACTTT. V usage is TRBV11-2 and J usage is TRBJ1-6; D ambiguous. Per the germline V gene, CDR1 is SGHAT and CDR2 is FQNNGV. V was pared by 2 bases and J by 10 bases, with 18 bases between. The CDR3 spans 16 residues.

Only one count was recorded for this clone. The chain uses TRBV5-4 and TRBJ1-2; the match to TRBD1 covers 8 bases. There are 13 residues in the CDR3. Trimming took 3 bases from V and 6 from J; bases not matched to a gene: 4. Germline CDR1 SGHNT, CDR2 YYREEE (reference sequence). CDR3 bases: TGTGCCAGCAGCTGGACAGGGTCAGATGGCTACACCTTC. It yields the protein CASSWTGSDGYTF. Based on the CDR3 plus reference TRBV5-4 and TRBJ1-2, the full variable domain is ETGVTQSPTHLIKTRGQQVTLRCSSQSGHNTVSWYQQALGQGPQFIFQYYREEENGRGNFPPRFSGLQFPNYSSELNVNALELDDSALYLCASSWTGSDGYTFGSGTRLTVV.

In regard to this clone: Additional DNA sequences in this sample encode the identical CDR3. The chain couples TRBV9 to TRBJ2-7, with D possibly matching TRBD1 (6 bases). The germline V gene has CDR1 SGDLS and CDR2 YYNGEE. Trimming left V 0 bases short and J 2 bases short, with 15 bases between. There are 16 residues in the CDR3. CDR3 amino acids: CASSVGGTGLTYEQYF. CDR3 nucleotide sequence: TGTGCCAGCAGCGTAGGAGGTACAGGGCTCACCTACGAGCAGTACTTC. The complete variable domain, with remaining parts taken from reference TRBV9 and TRBJ2-7, reads DSGVTQTPKHLITATGQRVTLRCSPRSGDLSVYWYQQSLDQGLQFLIQYYNGEERAKGNILERFSAQQFPDLHSELNLSSLELGDSALYFCASSVGGTGLTYEQYFGPGTRLTVT.

CDR3 protein: CASSLDPGTGVMKYGYTF. DNA of the CDR3: TGCGCCAGCAGCTTGGACCCCGGGACAGGGGTGATGAAATATGGCTACACCTTC. The chain combines TRBV5-1 with TRBJ1-2, with 10 bases matching TRBD1. Germline V gives CDR1 SGHRS, CDR2 YFSETQ. V dropped 0 bases and J dropped 5; count of bases not matched to a gene: 13. The CDR3 sequence is 18 residues long.

This chain connects TRBV28 to TRBJ1-3, with a tentative D call TRBD1 (6 bases). The CDR3 has 17 amino acids. From germline, CDR1 is MDHEN and CDR2 SYDVKM. Trimming took off 3 bases at V and 0 bases at J, with 15 bases between the two ends. The CDR3 region is CASSLRGLSLSGNTIYF. DNA of the CDR3: TGTGCCAGCAGTTTGCGGGGGCTTAGCCTCTCTGGAAACACCATATATTTT.

The V gene is TRBV2, the J gene TRBJ2-1, with TRBD2 matching over 9 bases. The germline gives CDR1 SNHLY, CDR2 FYNNEI. This CDR3 has 14 amino acids. The V segment lost 9 bases and the J segment 4 bases; nucleotides outside the gene matches: 7. The CDR3 nucleotides read TGTGCCAGGCGGGGGGGGAGTCAATACAATGAGCAGTTCTTC. It translates to CARRGGSQYNEQFF.

Comment on this clone: This sample includes further DNA sequences coding for the same CDR3. The J gene is TRBJ2-7, the V gene TRBV19; D unresolved. The CDR3 runs to 13 residues. Germline-derived CDR1 and CDR2 are LNHDA and SQIVND (reference sequence). The V gene lost 1 base and the J gene lost 3 bases, with 7 bases spanning the gap. The CDR3 loop reads CASSIARGYEQYF. The CDR3, as DNA: TGTGCCAGTAGTATAGCTCGCGGCTACGAGCAGTACTTC.

This clone was counted once. The genes are TRBV5-1 and TRBJ2-3, with TRBD1 identical over 8 bases. CDR3 length equals 16 residues. Per the germline V gene, CDR1 is SGHRS and CDR2 is YFSETQ. V shed 2 bases, J shed 5 bases, and the junction held 10 bases outside the gene matches. The CDR3 sequence is CASSLGQGSTVDTQYF. CDR3 coding DNA: TGCGCCAGCAGCTTAGGACAGGGAAGTACGGTAGATACGCAGTATTTT.

This clone appeared a single time. The chain's CDR3 is CASSLGTGYEQYF. CDR3 nucleotide sequence: TGTGCCAGCAGTTTAGGGACAGGCTACGAGCAGTACTTC. The rearrangement uses TRBV6-5 and TRBJ2-5, with TRBD1 matching over 8 bases. The J call is doubtful: the DNA matches TRBJ2-7 better. CDR3 length: 13 amino acids. Germline CDR1 is MNHEY and CDR2 is SVGAGI.

V is TRBV9 and J is TRBJ2-3; D is uncertain. Germline CDR1 and CDR2: SGDLS and YYNGEE. This CDR3 spans 12 amino acids. Trimming pared 0 bases from V and 4 bases from J, leaving 3 bases between. The CDR3 loop is CASSVVADTQYF. CDR3 bases: TGTGCCAGCAGCGTAGTAGCAGATACGCAGTATTTT.

The chain carries TRBV13 and TRBJ2-7, with D possibly matching TRBD1 (6 bases). Germline CDR1 reads PRHDT; CDR2 reads FYEKMQ (reference sequence). The CDR3 spans 14 residues. Trimming removed 6 bases from V and 2 bases from J, with 14 bases in between. The chain's CDR3 is CASRSGTHAYEQYF. The CDR3 DNA reads as TGTGCCAGCAGATCCGGGACACATGCCTACGAGCAGTACTTC.

V and J are TRBV9 and TRBJ2-7, with D tentatively TRBD1 (6 bases). Trimming left V 3 bases short and J 1 base short, with 8 bases between. CDR1 and CDR2 from the germline V gene are SGDLS and YYNGEE. There are 13 residues in the CDR3. CDR3 amino acids: CASSGGGSYEQYF. The CDR3 DNA sequence: TGTGCCAGCAGCGGAGGGGGATCCTACGAGCAGTACTTC.

The V call is TRBV28, the J call TRBJ2-1; 7 positions match TRBD1. Trimming took 5 bases from V and 5 from J; bases not matched to a gene: 3. The CDR3 is 13 residues long. CDR1 and CDR2 (germline): MDHEN, SYDVKM. The CDR3: CASSTGQDNEQFF. The DNA of the CDR3 is TGTGCCAGCAGTACTGGACAGGACAATGAGCAGTTCTTC.

J is TRBJ2-3 and V is TRBV7-3; TRBD2 matches 11 bases. Trimming took 5 bases from V and 1 from J; bases not matched to a gene: 8. The CDR3 covers 17 residues. CDR1 is SGHTA and CDR2 is FQGTGA in the germline V gene. In nucleotides, the CDR3 is TGTGCCAGCAGCCTGACCGGGACTAGCGGCCGCACAGATACGCAGTATTTT. Amino acid sequence: CASSLTGTSGRTDTQYF.

The gene calls are TRBV28 and TRBJ2-7; perhaps TRBD2 as D (5 bases). The V and J ends lost 2 bases and 2 bases respectively, with 13 bases between them. CDR1 is MDHEN, CDR2 SYDVKM, per germline. CDR3 length equals 15 residues. CDR3 sequence: CASSLPRGITYEQYF. The CDR3 DNA follows: TGTGCCAGCAGTTTACCCCGGGGAATTACCTACGAGCAGTACTTC.

This rearrangement joins TRBV5-5 to TRBJ2-3; 9 positions match TRBD2. Unmatched junction bases numbered 6, after V lost 5 bases and J lost 2 bases. Germline CDR1 and CDR2: SGHKS and YYEKEE (reference sequence). The CDR3 consists of 15 residues. The chain's CDR3 is CASRVAGVVTDTQYF. The CDR3 DNA reads as TGTGCCAGCAGAGTAGCGGGGGTGGTCACAGATACGCAGTATTTT.

In DNA, the CDR3 is TGTGCCACCAGCAGAGATCGCGTGAACACTGAAGCTTTCTTT. Its protein is CATSRDRVNTEAFF. The chain uses TRBV15 and TRBJ1-1; the D is unclear. The V and J ends lost 0 bases and 0 bases respectively, with 5 bases between them. Germline-derived CDR1 and CDR2 are LNHNV and YYDKDF (reference sequence). This CDR3 is built from 14 residues.